This entry is about one TCR beta chain. As it was prepared, the TCRbeta library received unique molecular identifiers. TCRdb processed the PCR reads anew with MiXCR; each CDR3 protein has one entry. In the table there are almost 500,000 distinct CDR3 sequences, around 12% of which are singletons. This sample is part of a study of T-cell reconstitution after alpha-beta-depleted transplantation in children. This specimen consisted of PBMCs from the stem cell graft donor, obtained from the stem cell graft. This receptor was obtained from a human donor who donated a stem cell graft to a child with combined immunodeficiency.

CDR3 loop: CASSSGARTEAFF. In nucleotides, the CDR3 is TGTGCCAGCAGCTCTGGGGCGCGTACTGAAGCTTTCTTT. The chain employs TRBV13 and TRBJ1-1, with a weak D call TRBD1 (5 bases). Deletions cut 4 bases from V and 5 bases from J, with 11 bases between. This CDR3 is 13 amino acids long. Germline V CDR1 and CDR2: PRHDT, FYEKMQ (reference sequence). The full variable domain, in which reference TRBV13 and TRBJ1-1 provide the parts outside the CDR3, is AAGVIQSPRHLIKEKRETATLKCYPIPRHDTVYWYQQGPGQDPQFLISFYEKMQSDKGSIPDRFSAQQFSDYHSELNMSSLELGDSALYFCASSSGARTEAFFGQGTRLTVV.